Reported below is one TCR beta chain. Its antigen is unknown. The record originates from a study of cytomegalovirus exposure and HLA in healthy donors. Both 60 Vbeta primers and 13 Jbeta primers went into the PCR. TCRdb's copy holds only in-frame clones and misses some; the assay was immunoSEQ multiplex PCR. The profile shows 150,000 to 200,000 clones, around 63% of them singletons. This CDR3 is 12 amino acids long. Looked up from germline, CDR1 is SQVTM and CDR2 is ANQGSEA. Deletions cut 6 bases from V and 0 bases from J, with 8 bases between. General study results and limits: Within an earlier analysis, most TCR beta V segments proved productive either about 90% or about 30% of the time. Rates of TCR association differed by HLA locus in a later analysis, with DRB1 highest and HLA-C lowest.

J is TRBJ2-5 and V is TRBV29-1; D not resolved. The TCR originated in a woman younger than 35 in good health and CMV-seropositive. The source material was PBMCs. CDR3 sequence (DNA): TGCAGCGTCACCGGGTACCAAGAGACCCAGTACTTC. This gives the protein CSVTGYQETQYF.